This T cell receptor (beta chain) appears in the sequencing data of a study of OX40 agonist ivuxolimab in advanced cancers. Measured with immunoSEQ multiplex PCR; TCRdb has only the in-frame clones, and not every one. The sample has 45,000 or so clones, approximately 80% seen once; the top ten hold nearly 7%. This clone was detected only once. V lost 3 bases to trimming and J lost 6 bases, with 11 bases between them. Germline V CDR1 and CDR2: WNHNN, SYGVQD (reference sequence). The CDR3 totals 13 residues. Material: CD4+ or CD8+ T cells sorted from blood, obtained in a trial of the OX40 agonist ivuxolimab. This chain links TRBV10-1 with TRBJ1-1; possible D gene TRBD1, 5 bases. The sequence derives from an adult with an advanced solid tumor such as melanoma, head and neck, liver or kidney cancer. This CDR3 is CASSDRGFSEAFF. Written as DNA, the CDR3 is TGCGCCAGCAGTGACCGGGGGTTTTCTGAAGCTTTCTTT.